A single sample is the source of the 21 T cell receptor beta chains below, sequenced in a study of CD8+ T cells in alopecia areata. Extracted RNA was reverse transcribed into cDNA, the sequencing template. Profiled with immunoSEQ multiplex PCR; TCRdb holds only in-frame clones, not every one. Observed in the sample are over 100,000 clones, none of them singletons. The specimen sequenced was lesional skin. The receptors here all came from a C3H/HeJ mouse with alopecia areata. The mouse strain carries the MHC haplotype H2-k.

This clone was seen only a few times. The germline and genes are mouse ones. The read terminates 4 residues ahead of where the CDR3 ends, so the germline J gene completes it. The V call is TRBV1, the J call TRBJ2-7, with 8 nucleotides matching TRBD2. Trimming removed 3 bases from V and 0 bases from J; junction bases left unmatched: 4. Germline V gene sequence: CDR1 NSQYPW, CDR2 LRSPGD (reference sequence). This CDR3 spans 15 amino acids. Incomplete CDR3 DNA: TGCACCTGCAGTGCGCCGGGACTGGCCTCCTAT. This codes for CTCSAPGLASY. The whole CDR3 reads CTCSAPGLASYEQYF.

This clone was counted at least ten times. The TCRdb protein fails to match the DNA translation at residue 12; the protein reported here was translated from the DNA. Mouse names are used for the genes. The read gets to within 3 residues of the CDR3 end, and the germline J gene fills in the rest. This chain connects TRBV13-3 to TRBJ1-6; 7 bases match TRBD1. TRBJ1-6 is classed as an ORF, of uncertain function. The germline gives CDR1 NNHDY, CDR2 SYVADS. The CDR3 has 15 amino acids. The trim removed 0 bases at V and 8 bases at J, leaving 5 bases unmatched. CDR3 DNA, as far as it was read: TGTGCCAGCAGTGATGACAGGGGAGGGGATTCGCCC. This gives the protein CASSDDRGGDSP. The whole CDR3 protein reads CASSDDRGGDSPLYF.

This clone was counted only a few times. Germline and genes here are mouse. From the germline J gene comes the end of the CDR3, since the read stops 4 residues before it. V and J are TRBV1 and TRBJ1-1; D not certain. The CDR3 covers 16 residues. Per the germline V gene, CDR1 is NSQYPW and CDR2 is LRSPGD (reference sequence). Trimming shortened V by 3 bases and J by 3 bases, and 17 bases separated the two germline ends. The CDR3 is CTCSAWGNPGDTEVFF. The DNA read from the CDR3 is TGCACCTGCAGTGCGTGGGGTAATCCGGGTGACACA.

Turning to this clone: Genes and germline are mouse. The sequenced fragment ends 4 residues before the CDR3 boundary, so the rest is inferred from the germline J gene. In the same sample, other DNA sequences code for this CDR3. The rearrangement links TRBV1 to TRBJ1-1, with 8 bases aligning to TRBD1. CDR3 length: 15 residues. The ends lost 3 bases at V and 1 base at J; junction bases unmatched: 4. CDR1 and CDR2 (germline): NSQYPW, LRSPGD (reference sequence). The CDR3 DNA, read in part, is TGCACCTGCAGTGCGAGACAGGGGAGGAACACA. Translation gives CTCSARQGRNT. The entire CDR3 protein reads CTCSARQGRNTEVFF.

This clone was picked up a small number of times. Gene names refer to mouse genes. Read data end 4 residues before the CDR3 end; the end is taken from the germline J gene. The J gene is TRBJ2-4, the V gene TRBV13-3; perhaps TRBD1 as D (5 bases). CDR3 length: 13 amino acids. Germline CDR1 and CDR2: NNHDY and SYVADS. The sequenced CDR3 bases are TGTGCCAGCAGTGATATCCAGGGAAAC. Protein product: CASSDIQGN. The full CDR3 sequence reads CASSDIQGNTLYF.

This clone was seen only a few times. Genes and germline come from the mouse. The read falls 4 residues short of the CDR3 end, and the missing part is taken from the germline J gene. The chain uses TRBV13-1 and TRBJ2-1; 10 nucleotides agree with TRBD1. This CDR3 contains 16 residues. V lost 4 bases to trimming and J lost 3 bases; unmatched junction nucleotides: 7. Germline V gives CDR1 NSHNY, CDR2 SYGAGN. CDR3 DNA (partial): TGTGCCAGCAGTCCCGGGACAGGGGTCCTCTATGCT. Translating gives CASSPGTGVLYA. The whole CDR3 protein is CASSPGTGVLYAEQFF.

This clone was seen many times. The listed genes are named as in mouse. The read terminates 4 residues before the CDR3 end, so the remaining end is supplied by the germline J gene. Other DNA sequences in this sample translate to the same CDR3. The genes are TRBV13-3 and TRBJ2-5; 7 bases agree with TRBD2. V was pared by 0 bases and J by 0 bases, with 4 bases of the junction left unmatched. CDR1 and CDR2 (germline): NNHDY, SYVADS. There are 16 residues in the CDR3. Partial CDR3 DNA: TGTGCCAGCAGTGATGGGGGGGGACGGAACCAAGAC. Translating gives CASSDGGGRNQD. The full CDR3 sequence reads CASSDGGGRNQDTQYF.

This clone turned up a few times. Germline and genes: mouse. The CDR3 goes on 4 residues after the read ends, and that part is filled in from the germline J gene. The rearrangement uses TRBV16 and TRBJ2-3, with TRBD2 matching 10 bases. CDR1 is SGHSA and CDR2 is FRNQAP in the germline V gene. The V segment lost 1 base and the J segment 3 bases; nucleotides outside the gene matches: 4. The CDR3 contains 16 residues. CDR3: CASSLAGGALAETLYF. The covered CDR3 bases are TGTGCAAGCAGCTTAGCTGGGGGGGCGCTGGCAGAA.

This clone was seen ten or more times. The gene symbols are mouse symbols. Sequencing ends 4 residues short of the CDR3 end; the germline J gene provides the rest. This chain uses TRBV13-3 with TRBJ1-4; possible D gene TRBD1, 5 bases. Trimming left V 5 bases short and J 2 bases short, with 10 bases between. CDR3 length equals 14 residues. Germline-derived CDR1 and CDR2 are NNHDY and SYVADS. The covered CDR3 bases are TGTGCCAGCAGACAGGAGGGATCCAACGAA. This translates into CASRQEGSNE. The whole CDR3 region reads CASRQEGSNERLFF. The complete variable domain, with remaining parts taken from reference TRBV13-3 and TRBJ1-4, reads EAAVTQSPRSKVAVTGGKVTLSCHQTNNHDYMYWYRQDTGHGLRLIHYSYVADSTEKGDIPDGYKASRPSQENFSLILELASLSQTAVYFCASRQEGSNERLFFGHGTKLSVL.

Note on this clone: Mouse gene names and germline throughout. The CDR3 is cut off 4 residues early in the read; its end comes from the germline J gene. This chain connects TRBV1 to TRBJ1-1; 9 nucleotides match TRBD1. CDR3 length equals 12 residues. The germline gives CDR1 NSQYPW, CDR2 LRSPGD (reference sequence). CDR3 bases read: TGCACCTGCAGTCACAGGGGGCGA. Its protein product is CTCSHRGR. The CDR3 in full is CTCSHRGREVFF. The complete variable domain, with remaining parts taken from reference TRBV1 and TRBJ1-1, reads VTLLEQNPRWRLVPRGQAVNLRCILKNSQYPWMSWYQQDLQKQLQWLFTLRSPGDKEVKSLPGADYLATRVTDTELRLQVANMSQGRTLYCTCSHRGREVFFGKGTRLTVV.

In regard to this clone: The listed genes are named as in mouse. From the germline J gene comes the end of the CDR3, since the read stops 4 residues before it. The chain couples TRBV19 to TRBJ2-3, with a possible D match to TRBD1 (6 bases). The germline V gene has CDR1 FNHDT and CDR2 SITEND (reference sequence). This CDR3 is 14 amino acids long. Deletions cut 7 bases from V and 1 base from J, with 13 bases between. The part of the CDR3 DNA that was read is TGTGCCAGCCGGGCAGGGGCCGGTGCAGAA. It encodes CASRAGAGAE. The complete CDR3 reads CASRAGAGAETLYF. The complete variable domain, with remaining parts taken from reference TRBV19 and TRBJ2-3, reads GGIITQTPKFLIGQEGQKLTLKCQQNFNHDTMYWYRQDSGKGLRLIYYSITENDLQKGDLSEGYDASREKKSSFSLTVTSAQKNEMAVFLCASRAGAGAETLYFGSGTRLTVL.

This clone has a handful of counts. Gene labels here are mouse ones. The read falls 4 residues short of the CDR3 end, and the missing part is taken from the germline J gene. This chain joins TRBV19 and TRBJ2-1; possible D gene TRBD1, 6 bases. V gave up 2 bases and J gave up 5 bases, with 11 bases separating them. The CDR3 is 14 residues long. The germline gives CDR1 FNHDT, CDR2 SITEND (reference sequence). CDR3 DNA (partial): TGTGCCAGCAGTATCCGGACAGAAAATGCT. Translating gives CASSIRTENA. The entire CDR3 protein is CASSIRTENAEQFF.

This clone was seen more than once but under ten times. Mouse names are used for the genes. The read finishes 4 residues shy of the CDR3 end, and the germline J gene is used to complete it. This rearrangement joins TRBV13-3 to TRBJ1-4; D is possibly TRBD1 (6 bases). Germline values: CDR1 NNHDY, CDR2 SYVADS. This CDR3 comprises 14 residues. V lost 3 bases to trimming and J lost 4 bases, with 10 bases between them. Partial CDR3 DNA: TGTGCCAGCAGTGTGGGACAATACAACGAA. This sequence encodes CASSVGQYNE. In full, the CDR3 reads CASSVGQYNERLFF.

This clone qualifies as medium-sized (0.01 to 0.1%). TCRdb's protein does not match the DNA translation at residue 13; the protein provided is translated from the DNA. Gene labels here are mouse ones. The read terminates 3 residues ahead of where the CDR3 ends, so the germline J gene completes it. V usage is TRBV13-3 and J usage is TRBJ1-3, with D possibly matching TRBD1 (6 bases). The germline CDR1 and CDR2 sequences are NNHDY and SYVADS. CDR3 length: 16 amino acids. Trimming stripped 0 bases from V and 0 bases from J, with 10 bases between. The covered CDR3 bases are TGTGCCAGCAGTGATGGGGACAAATCTTCTGGAAATACG. It yields the protein CASSDGDKSSGNT. The entire CDR3 sequence reads CASSDGDKSSGNTLYF.

This clone appeared many times. The database protein in TCRdb disagrees with the DNA translation at residue 12; the sequence shown here was translated from the DNA. Gene names are mouse gene names. The CDR3 end lies 3 residues beyond the end of the read and is filled in from the germline J gene. J is TRBJ1-6 and V is TRBV13-3; 7 nucleotides line up with TRBD1. TRBJ1-6 is designated an ORF whose function remains uncertain. CDR3 size: 15 residues. After removal of 0 bases from V and 7 bases from J, the junction contained 4 bases not matched to a gene. Germline-derived CDR1 and CDR2 are NNHDY and SYVADS. CDR3 sequence: CASSDEPGQNSPLYF. The part of the CDR3 DNA that was read is TGTGCCAGCAGTGATGAGCCGGGACAGAATTCGCCC.

Concerning this clone: The gene names given are mouse names. From the germline J gene comes the end of the CDR3, since the read stops 4 residues before it. The rearrangement joins TRBV13-1 to TRBJ2-4; D gene unclear. Per the germline V gene, CDR1 is NSHNY and CDR2 is SYGAGN. The CDR3 sequence is 13 residues long. CDR3 DNA, as far as it was read: TGTGCCAGCAGTGATGCAGACAAAAAC. Protein product: CASSDADKN. The entire CDR3 protein reads CASSDADKNTLYF.

This clone occurred many times. Each gene name is a mouse one. The read terminates 4 residues ahead of where the CDR3 ends, so the germline J gene completes it. The chain recombines TRBV13-3 with TRBJ1-1; the match to TRBD1 covers 10 bases. V gave up 2 bases and J gave up 4 bases; unmatched junction bases: 5. This CDR3 is built from 15 residues. The germline V gene encodes CDR1 NNHDY and CDR2 SYVADS. CDR3 bases read: TGTGCCAGCAGTGAAAGGACAGGGGGAAGCACA. Amino acid sequence: CASSERTGGST. From start to end, the CDR3 is CASSERTGGSTEVFF.

The sample holds a few counts of this clone. Genes and germline are mouse. The read finishes 4 residues shy of the CDR3 end, and the germline J gene is used to complete it. The chain carries TRBV1 and TRBJ1-2; TRBD1 matches 9 bases. This CDR3 spans 15 amino acids. V shed 0 bases, J shed 3 bases, and the junction held 2 bases outside the gene matches. CDR1 and CDR2 (germline): NSQYPW, LRSPGD (reference sequence). The CDR3 here is CTCSAEWTGDSDYTF. The covered CDR3 bases are TGCACCTGCAGTGCAGAATGGACAGGGGACTCC. Filled out from reference TRBV1 and TRBJ1-2, the complete variable domain reads VTLLEQNPRWRLVPRGQAVNLRCILKNSQYPWMSWYQQDLQKQLQWLFTLRSPGDKEVKSLPGADYLATRVTDTELRLQVANMSQGRTLYCTCSAEWTGDSDYTFGSGTRLLVI.

This clone came up many times. The protein recorded in TCRdb does not match the translated DNA at residue 12; the protein presented here comes from translating the DNA. Here the gene names and germline are mouse. The read terminates 3 residues ahead of where the CDR3 ends, so the germline J gene completes it. V and J are TRBV1 and TRBJ1-6, with a tentative D call TRBD1 (6 bases). TRBJ1-6 qualifies as an ORF whose function is uncertain. Trimming removed 4 bases from V and 7 bases from J, with 14 bases in between. This CDR3 region has 15 residues. CDR1 NSQYPW and CDR2 LRSPGD come from the germline V gene (reference sequence). CDR3 amino acids: CTCSDHQGWNSPLYF. The part of the CDR3 DNA that was read is TGCACCTGCAGTGACCATCAGGGGTGGAATTCGCCC.

This clone was observed a handful of times. The genes and germline here are from mouse. The CDR3 extends 4 residues past the end of the read, so its final part is completed from the germline J gene. V gene TRBV19 combines with J gene TRBJ2-3, with a weak D call TRBD2 (6 bases). The V gene's germline CDR1 is FNHDT and CDR2 SITEND (reference sequence). CDR3 size: 14 residues. V was shortened by 2 bases and J by 3 bases, with 10 bases between the two germline ends. The sequenced CDR3 bases are TGTGCCAGCAGTATCTGGGGTCGCGCAGAA. Protein product: CASSIWGRAE. The complete CDR3 sequence is CASSIWGRAETLYF.

A note on this clone: These gene names are mouse names. The read falls 4 residues short of the CDR3 end, and the missing part is taken from the germline J gene. The chain is built from TRBV19 and TRBJ2-1; perhaps TRBD1 as D (5 bases). The CDR3 loop spans 15 amino acids. V was clipped by 5 bases and J by 1 base, with 13 bases between them. Germline-derived CDR1 and CDR2 are FNHDT and SITEND (reference sequence). The CDR3: CASSTRAGNYAEQFF. CDR3 DNA (partial): TGTGCCAGCAGCACACGGGCAGGGAACTATGCT.